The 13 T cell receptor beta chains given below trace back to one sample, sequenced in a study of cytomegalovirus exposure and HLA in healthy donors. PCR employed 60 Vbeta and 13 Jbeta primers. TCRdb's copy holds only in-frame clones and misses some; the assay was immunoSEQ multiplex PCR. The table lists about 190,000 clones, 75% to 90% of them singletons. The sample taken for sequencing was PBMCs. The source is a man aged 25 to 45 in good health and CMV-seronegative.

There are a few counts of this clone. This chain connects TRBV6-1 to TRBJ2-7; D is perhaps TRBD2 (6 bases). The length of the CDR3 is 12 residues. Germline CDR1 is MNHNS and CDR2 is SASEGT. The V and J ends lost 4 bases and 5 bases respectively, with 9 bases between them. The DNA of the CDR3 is TGTGCCAGCAGTGGGTGGGGGGACGAGCAGTACTTC. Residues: CASSGWGDEQYF.

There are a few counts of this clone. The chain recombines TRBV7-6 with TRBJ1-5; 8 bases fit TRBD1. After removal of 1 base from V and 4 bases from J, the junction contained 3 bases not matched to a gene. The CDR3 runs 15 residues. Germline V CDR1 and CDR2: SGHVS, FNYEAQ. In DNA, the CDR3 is TGTGCCAGCAGCTTAGGACAGGGGCGAAATCAGCCCCAGCATTTT. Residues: CASSLGQGRNQPQHF. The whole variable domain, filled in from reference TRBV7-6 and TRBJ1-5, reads GAGVSQSPRYKVTKRGQDVALRCDPISGHVSLYWYRQALGQGPEFLTYFNYEAQQDKSGLPNDRFSAERPEGSISTLTIQRTEQRDSAMYRCASSLGQGRNQPQHFGDGTRLSIL.

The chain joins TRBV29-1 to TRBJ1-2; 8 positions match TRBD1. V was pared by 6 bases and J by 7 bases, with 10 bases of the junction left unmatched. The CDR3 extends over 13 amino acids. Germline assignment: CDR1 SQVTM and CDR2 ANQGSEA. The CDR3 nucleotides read TGCAGCGTAGCAGGGGGCGCATACTCTGGCTACACCTTC. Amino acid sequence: CSVAGGAYSGYTF.

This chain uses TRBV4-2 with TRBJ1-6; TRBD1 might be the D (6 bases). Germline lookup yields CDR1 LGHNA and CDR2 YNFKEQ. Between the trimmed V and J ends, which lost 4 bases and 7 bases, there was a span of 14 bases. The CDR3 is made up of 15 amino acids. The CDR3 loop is CASSPRGGENSPLHF. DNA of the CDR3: TGTGCCAGCAGCCCGCGGGGGGGCGAGAATTCACCCCTCCACTTT.

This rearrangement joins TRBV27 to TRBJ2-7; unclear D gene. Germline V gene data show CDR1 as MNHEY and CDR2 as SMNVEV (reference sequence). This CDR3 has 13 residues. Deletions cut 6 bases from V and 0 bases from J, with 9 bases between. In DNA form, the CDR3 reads TGTGCCAGCAGCCGCCGAGGCTCCTACGAGCAGTACTTC. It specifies CASSRRGSYEQYF.

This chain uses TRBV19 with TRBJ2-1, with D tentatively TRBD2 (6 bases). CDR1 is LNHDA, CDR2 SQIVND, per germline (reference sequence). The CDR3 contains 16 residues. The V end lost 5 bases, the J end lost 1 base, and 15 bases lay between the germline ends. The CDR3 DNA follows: TGTGCCAGTAGTCTTAGAGGGACTCGATCCTACAATGAGCAGTTCTTC. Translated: CASSLRGTRSYNEQFF.

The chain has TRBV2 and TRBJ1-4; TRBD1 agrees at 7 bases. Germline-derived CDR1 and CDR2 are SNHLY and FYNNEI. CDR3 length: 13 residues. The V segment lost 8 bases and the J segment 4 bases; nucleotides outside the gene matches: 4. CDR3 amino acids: CASGGGDNEKLFF. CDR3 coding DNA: TGTGCCAGCGGAGGGGGCGATAATGAAAAACTGTTTTTT.

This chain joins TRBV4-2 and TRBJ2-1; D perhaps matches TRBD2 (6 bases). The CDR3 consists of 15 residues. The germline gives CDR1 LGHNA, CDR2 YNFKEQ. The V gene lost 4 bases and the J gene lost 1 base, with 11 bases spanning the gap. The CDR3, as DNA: TGTGCCAGCAGCCCCTTAGGAGGGTCCTACAATGAGCAGTTCTTC. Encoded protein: CASSPLGGSYNEQFF.

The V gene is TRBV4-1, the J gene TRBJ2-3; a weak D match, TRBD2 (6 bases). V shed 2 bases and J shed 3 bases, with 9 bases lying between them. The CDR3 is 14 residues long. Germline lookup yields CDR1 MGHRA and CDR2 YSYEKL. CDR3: CASSQYGGTDTQYF. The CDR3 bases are TGCGCCAGCAGCCAATACGGGGGAACAGATACGCAGTATTTT.

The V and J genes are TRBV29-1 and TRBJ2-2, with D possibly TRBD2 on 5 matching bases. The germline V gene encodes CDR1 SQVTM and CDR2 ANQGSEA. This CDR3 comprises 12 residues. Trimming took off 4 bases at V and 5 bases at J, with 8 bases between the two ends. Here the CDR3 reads CSVVRGTGELFF. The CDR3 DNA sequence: TGCAGCGTTGTGAGAGGGACCGGGGAGCTGTTTTTT.

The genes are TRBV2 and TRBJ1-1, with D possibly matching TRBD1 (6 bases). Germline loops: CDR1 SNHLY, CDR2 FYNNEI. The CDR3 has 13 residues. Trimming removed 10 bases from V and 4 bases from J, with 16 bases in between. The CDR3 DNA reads TGTGCCACCCGAGTATACAGGGCCACTGAAGCTTTCTTT. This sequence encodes CATRVYRATEAFF.

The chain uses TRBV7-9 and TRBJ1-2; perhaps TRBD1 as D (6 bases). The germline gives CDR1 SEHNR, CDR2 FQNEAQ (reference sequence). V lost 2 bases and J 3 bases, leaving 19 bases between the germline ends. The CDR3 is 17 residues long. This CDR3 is CASSLSPRTAVDYGYTF. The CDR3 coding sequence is TGTGCCAGCAGCTTATCGCCCAGGACAGCAGTTGACTATGGCTACACCTTC.

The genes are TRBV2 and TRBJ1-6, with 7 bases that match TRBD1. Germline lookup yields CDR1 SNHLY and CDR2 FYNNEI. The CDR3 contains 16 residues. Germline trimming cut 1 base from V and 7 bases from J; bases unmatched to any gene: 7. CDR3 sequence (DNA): TGTGCCAGCAGTGAAGTAGGGGGACAGAGGAATTCACCCCTCCACTTT. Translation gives CASSEVGGQRNSPLHF. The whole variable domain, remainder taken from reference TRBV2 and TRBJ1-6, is EPEVTQTPSHQVTQMGQEVILRCVPISNHLYFYWYRQILGQKVEFLVSFYNNEISEKSEIFDDQFSVERPDGSNFTLKIRSTKLEDSAMYFCASSEVGGQRNSPLHFGNGTRLTVT.